This passage covers 9 T cell receptor beta chains from one sample sequenced in a study of CD8 T cells in ankylosing spondylitis. Study results and caveats: Seven to nine highly homologous variants formed a TCR beta motif that appeared characteristic of ankylosing spondylitis blood.

Each CDR3 protein gets one entry after TCRdb re-called the 5' RACE reads with MiXCR. This table holds about 540,000 distinct CDR3 sequences, about 12% found once. These receptors have no identified antigens. Sequencing used blood, either unsorted or a sorted T cell fraction (not recorded which). The receptor source for this set is a male donor with ankylosing spondylitis.

The sample holds many counts of this clonotype. The chain links TRBV10-3 to TRBJ2-5; D is ambiguous. This CDR3 has 17 residues. Germline CDR1 reads ENHRY; CDR2 reads SYGVKD. The V and J ends lost 0 bases and 7 bases respectively, with 21 bases between them. The CDR3 nucleotides are TGTGCCATCAGTGAGTCGCTCGAGCGATCCCCGATTGGGACCCAGTACTTC. Residues: CAISESLERSPIGTQYF.

In its sample, this clonotype was seen a few times. The chain recombines TRBV2 with TRBJ2-7; TRBD1 is a possible D gene (5 bases). Per germline, CDR1 SNHLY and CDR2 FYNNEI. The ends were cut back, 5 bases at V and 5 bases at J, with 13 bases in the middle. This CDR3 region has 13 residues. For the CDR3, the DNA is TGTGCCAGCAGTTTGGCAGGGCGGAACGAGCAGTACTTC. The encoded protein is CASSLAGRNEQYF.

The chain couples TRBV3-1 to TRBJ1-1; D remains ambiguous. CDR1 is LGHDT, CDR2 YNNKEL, per germline (reference sequence). Trimming stripped 4 bases from V and 2 bases from J, with 14 bases between. This CDR3 has 15 amino acids. In DNA, the CDR3 is TGTGCCAGCAGCCTGGGTCCGGGGAGAAACACTGAAGCTTTCTTT. As protein: CASSLGPGRNTEAFF.

The table lists this clonotype with a few counts. The J gene is TRBJ2-1, the V gene TRBV20-1; 9 bases map to TRBD2. J gave up 3 bases and V 6 bases, and 9 bases lay outside the gene matches. Germline CDR1 DFQATT, CDR2 SNEGSKA (reference sequence). The CDR3 consists of 15 residues. This CDR3 reads CSAQGREGRYNEQFF. CDR3 sequence (DNA): TGCAGTGCCCAAGGGCGGGAGGGCCGCTACAATGAGCAGTTCTTC.

The chain employs TRBV20-1 and TRBJ2-7, with 9 bases lining up with TRBD1. The CDR3 is 16 residues long. V was pared by 1 base and J by 3 bases, with 10 bases of the junction left unmatched. Germline V gives CDR1 DFQATT, CDR2 SNEGSKA (reference sequence). This CDR3 is CSARGGQGWDFYEQYF. The CDR3 DNA is TGCAGTGCTAGAGGGGGACAGGGTTGGGATTTCTACGAGCAGTACTTC.

In its sample, this clonotype was seen a few times. The junction and the germline gene differ at one end; a read error may be behind it. The chain uses TRBV12-3 or TRBV12-4 and TRBJ1-2; TRBD1 is a possible D gene (6 bases). The CDR3 contains 16 residues. The CDR3 region has the DNA TGTGCCGGCAGCATGCTCGGGGGCAGGGTGAGCTATGGCTACACCTTC. It yields the protein CAGSMLGGRVSYGYTF.

The table lists this clonotype with a count of one. This chain links TRBV6-1 with TRBJ2-3; D possibly corresponds to TRBD2 (6 bases). The CDR3 runs to 14 residues. Trimming took off 5 bases at V and 5 bases at J, with 14 bases between the two ends. Germline V CDR1 and CDR2: MNHNS, SASEGT. CDR3 coding DNA: TGTGCCAGCAGTACCTGGGGGGAGAGAGATACGCAGTATTTT. Residues: CASSTWGERDTQYF.

This clonotype came up a few times. The chain carries TRBV7-7 and TRBJ2-1; 8 nucleotides agree with TRBD2. This CDR3 comprises 15 residues. Losses at the gene ends were 5 bases for V and 2 bases for J; bases not matched to a gene: 5. Germline assignment: CDR1 SSHAT and CDR2 FNYEAQ (reference sequence). The CDR3 bases are TGTGCCAGCAGCGAGGTAGCGGGACCCTACAATGAGCAGTTCTTC. Translating gives CASSEVAGPYNEQFF.

This clonotype was found a few times. The rearrangement joins TRBV24-1 to TRBJ2-1; D is unclear. V lost 1 base to trimming and J lost 9 bases, with 21 bases between them. CDR3 length: 17 residues. Germline-derived CDR1 and CDR2 are KGHDR and SFDVKD. The CDR3: CATSDFGSGAKLSEQFF. CDR3 nucleotide sequence: TGTGCCACCAGTGATTTTGGGTCCGGTGCTAAGTTGAGTGAGCAGTTCTTC.